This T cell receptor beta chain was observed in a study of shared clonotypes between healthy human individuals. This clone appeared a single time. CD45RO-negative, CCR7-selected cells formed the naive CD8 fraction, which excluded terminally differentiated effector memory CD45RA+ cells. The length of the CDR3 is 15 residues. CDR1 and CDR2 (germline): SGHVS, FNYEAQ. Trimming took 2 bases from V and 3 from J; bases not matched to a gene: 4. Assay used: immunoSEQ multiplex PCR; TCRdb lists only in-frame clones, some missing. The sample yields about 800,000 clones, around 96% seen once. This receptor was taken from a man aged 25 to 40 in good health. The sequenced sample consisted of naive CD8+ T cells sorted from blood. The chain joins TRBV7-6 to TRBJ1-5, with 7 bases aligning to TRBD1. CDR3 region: CASSLRDSLNQPQHF. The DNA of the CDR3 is TGTGCCAGCAGCTTACGGGACAGCCTCAATCAGCCCCAGCATTTT. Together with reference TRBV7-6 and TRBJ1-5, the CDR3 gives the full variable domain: GAGVSQSPRYKVTKRGQDVALRCDPISGHVSLYWYRQALGQGPEFLTYFNYEAQQDKSGLPNDRFSAERPEGSISTLTIQRTEQRDSAMYRCASSLRDSLNQPQHFGDGTRLSIL.